The sequence of this TCR beta chain was determined in a study of blood T cells in healthy people across ages. The authors ran a second PCR of about 7 to 12 cycles using a sample-barcoded 5' primer and a J-beta primer mix. TCRdb re-analysed the 5' RACE reads in MiXCR, keeping a single row per CDR3 protein. The sample lists approximately 800,000 distinct CDR3 sequences; approximately 25% were seen once. CDR3 size: 13 residues. The V segment lost 2 bases and the J segment 7 bases; nucleotides outside the gene matches: 8. The germline V gene has CDR1 SQVTM and CDR2 ANQGSEA. This same sample was also taken into another study, of T cells of mothers and their children.

The material sequenced was blood. The TCR sequence derives from a boy aged 5-17 years in good health. This rearrangement joins TRBV29-1 to TRBJ2-7, with 7 bases aligning to TRBD2. The CDR3 coding sequence is TGCAGCGTTGAATGGGTTAAGGGAGGGGAGCAGTACTTC. This translates into CSVEWVKGGEQYF.